This T cell receptor beta chain was sequenced in a study of EBV T-cell therapy then PD-1 blockade in nasopharyngeal carcinoma. Regarding this clone: As yet, its antigen is unknown.

Here immunoSEQ multiplex PCR was the method, and the copy in TCRdb shows in-frame clones only, minus some. The sample lists some 20,000 clones; over 70% were seen once. CDR1 and CDR2 from the germline V gene are SGDLS and YYNGEE. The CDR3 runs to 12 residues. The germline V and J ends were trimmed by 3 bases and 1 base, with 4 bases remaining between them. Treatment reported: AdE1-LMPpoly-expanded autologous EBV-specific T-cell therapy followed by anti-PD-1 nivolumab. This rearrangement joins TRBV9 to TRBJ1-1; no clear D gene. The source material was CD8+ T cells from blood, sampled around day 65 from a patient whose treatment included autologous EBV-specific T cells and nivolumab. The origin of this receptor is a man aged 35-49 years with nasopharyngeal carcinoma. The CDR3 here is CASSGENTEAFF. The CDR3, as DNA: TGTGCCAGCAGCGGAGAGAACACTGAAGCTTTCTTT.